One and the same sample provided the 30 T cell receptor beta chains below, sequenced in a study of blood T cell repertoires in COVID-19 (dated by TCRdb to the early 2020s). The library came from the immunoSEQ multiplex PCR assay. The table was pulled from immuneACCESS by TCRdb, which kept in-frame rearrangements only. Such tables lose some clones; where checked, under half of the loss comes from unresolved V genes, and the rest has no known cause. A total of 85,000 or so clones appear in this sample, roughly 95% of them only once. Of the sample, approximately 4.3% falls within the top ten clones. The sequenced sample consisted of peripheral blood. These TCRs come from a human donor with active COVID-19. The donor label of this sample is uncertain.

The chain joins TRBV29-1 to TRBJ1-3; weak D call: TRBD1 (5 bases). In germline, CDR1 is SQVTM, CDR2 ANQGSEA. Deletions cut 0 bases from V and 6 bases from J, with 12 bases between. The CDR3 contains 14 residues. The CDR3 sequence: CSVEDDRGINTIYF. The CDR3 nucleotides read TGCAGCGTTGAAGACGACAGAGGAATAAACACCATATATTTT.

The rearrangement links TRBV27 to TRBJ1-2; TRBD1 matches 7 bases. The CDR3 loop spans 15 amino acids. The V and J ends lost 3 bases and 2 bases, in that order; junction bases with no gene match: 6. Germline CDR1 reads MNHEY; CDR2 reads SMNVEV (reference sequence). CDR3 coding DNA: TGTGCCAGCAGTTTTGGCAGGGGACAGAACTATGGCTACACCTTC. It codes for CASSFGRGQNYGYTF.

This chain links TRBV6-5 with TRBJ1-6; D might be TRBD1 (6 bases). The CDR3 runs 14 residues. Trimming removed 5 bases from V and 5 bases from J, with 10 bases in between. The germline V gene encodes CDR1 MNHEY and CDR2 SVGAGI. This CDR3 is CASSRTVNNSPLHF. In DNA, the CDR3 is TGTGCCAGCAGTCGGACAGTCAATAATTCACCCCTCCACTTT.

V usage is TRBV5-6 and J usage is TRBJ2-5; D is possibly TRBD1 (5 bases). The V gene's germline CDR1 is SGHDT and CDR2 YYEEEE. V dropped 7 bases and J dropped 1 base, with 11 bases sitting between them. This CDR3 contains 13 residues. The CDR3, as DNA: TGTGCCAGCGGAAGGGGCAGCCAAGAGACCCAGTACTTC. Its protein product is CASGRGSQETQYF. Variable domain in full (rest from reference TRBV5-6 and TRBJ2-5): DAGVTQSPTHLIKTRGQQVTLRCSPKSGHDTVSWYQQALGQGPQFIFQYYEEEERQRGNFPDRFSGHQFPNYSSELNVNALLLGDSALYLCASGRGSQETQYFGPGTRLLVL.

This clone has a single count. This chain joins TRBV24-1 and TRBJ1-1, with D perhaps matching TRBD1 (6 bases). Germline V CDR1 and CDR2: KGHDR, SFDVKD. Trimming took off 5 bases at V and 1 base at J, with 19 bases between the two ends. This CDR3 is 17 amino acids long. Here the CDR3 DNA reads TGTGCCACCAGTGCCGGAGGCGAGGGGGTAAGGAACACTGAAGCTTTCTTT. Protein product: CATSAGGEGVRNTEAFF.

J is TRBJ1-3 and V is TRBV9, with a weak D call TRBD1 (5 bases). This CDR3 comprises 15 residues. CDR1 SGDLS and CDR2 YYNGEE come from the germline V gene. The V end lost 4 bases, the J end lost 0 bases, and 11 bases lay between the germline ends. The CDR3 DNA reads TGTGCCAGCAGCATAAGCGGGGGCTCTGGAAACACCATATATTTT. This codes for CASSISGGSGNTIYF. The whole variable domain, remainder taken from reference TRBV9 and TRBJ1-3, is DSGVTQTPKHLITATGQRVTLRCSPRSGDLSVYWYQQSLDQGLQFLIQYYNGEERAKGNILERFSAQQFPDLHSELNLSSLELGDSALYFCASSISGGSGNTIYFGEGSWLTVV.

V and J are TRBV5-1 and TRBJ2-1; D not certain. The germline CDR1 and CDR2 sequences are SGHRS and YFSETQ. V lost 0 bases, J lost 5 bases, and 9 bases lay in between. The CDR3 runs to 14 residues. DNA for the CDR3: TGCGCCAGCAGCTTGGCCATTACAAACAATGAGCAGTTCTTC. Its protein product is CASSLAITNNEQFF. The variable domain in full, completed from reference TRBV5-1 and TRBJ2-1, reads KAGVTQTPRYLIKTRGQQVTLSCSPISGHRSVSWYQQTPGQGLQFLFEYFSETQRNKGNFPGRFSGRQFSNSRSEMNVSTLELGDSALYLCASSLAITNNEQFFGPGTRLTVL.

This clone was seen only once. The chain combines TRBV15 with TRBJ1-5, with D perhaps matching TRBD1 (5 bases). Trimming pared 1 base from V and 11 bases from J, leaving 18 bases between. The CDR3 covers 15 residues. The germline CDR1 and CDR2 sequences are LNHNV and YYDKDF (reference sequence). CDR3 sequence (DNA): TGTGCCACCAGCAGAGCCACCCAGGGATCCTCAGCCCAGCATTTT. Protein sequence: CATSRATQGSSAQHF. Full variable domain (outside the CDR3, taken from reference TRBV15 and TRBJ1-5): DAMVIQNPRYQVTQFGKPVTLSCSQTLNHNVMYWYQQKSSQAPKLLFHYYDKDFNNEADTPDNFQSRRPNTSFCFLDIRSPGLGDTAMYLCATSRATQGSSAQHFGDGTRLSIL.

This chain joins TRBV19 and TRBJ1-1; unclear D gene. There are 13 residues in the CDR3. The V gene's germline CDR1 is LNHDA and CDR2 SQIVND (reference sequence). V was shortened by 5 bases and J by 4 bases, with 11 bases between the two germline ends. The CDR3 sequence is CASSRTDPTEAFF. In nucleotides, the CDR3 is TGTGCCAGTAGTCGTACAGATCCCACTGAAGCTTTCTTT.

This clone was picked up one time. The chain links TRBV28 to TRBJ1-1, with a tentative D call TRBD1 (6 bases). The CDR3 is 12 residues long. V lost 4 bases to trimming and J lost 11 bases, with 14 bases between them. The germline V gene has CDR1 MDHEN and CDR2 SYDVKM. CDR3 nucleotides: TGTGCCAGCAGTTCATCAGGGAGGGGGGCTTTCTTT. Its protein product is CASSSSGRGAFF. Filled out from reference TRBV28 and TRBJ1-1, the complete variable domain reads DVKVTQSSRYLVKRTGEKVFLECVQDMDHENMFWYRQDPGLGLRLIYFSYDVKMKEKGDIPEGYSVSREKKERFSLILESASTNQTSMYLCASSSSGRGAFFGQGTRLTVV.

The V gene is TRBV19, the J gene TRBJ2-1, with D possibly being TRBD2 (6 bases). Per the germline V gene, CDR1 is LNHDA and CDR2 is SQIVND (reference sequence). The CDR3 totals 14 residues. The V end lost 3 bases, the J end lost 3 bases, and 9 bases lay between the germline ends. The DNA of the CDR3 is TGTGCCAGTAGTATGGGGGGACTCTACAATGAGCAGTTCTTC. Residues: CASSMGGLYNEQFF. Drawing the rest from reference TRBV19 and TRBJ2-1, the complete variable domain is DGGITQSPKYLFRKEGQNVTLSCEQNLNHDAMYWYRQDPGQGLRLIYYSQIVNDFQKGDIAEGYSVSREKKESFPLTVTSAQKNPTAFYLCASSMGGLYNEQFFGPGTRLTVL.

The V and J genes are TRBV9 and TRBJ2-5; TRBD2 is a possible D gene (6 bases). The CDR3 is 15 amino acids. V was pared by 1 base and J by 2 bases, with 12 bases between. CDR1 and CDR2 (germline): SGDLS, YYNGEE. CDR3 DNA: TGTGCCAGCAGCGTATCGGGGGTCTCTCAAGAGACCCAGTACTTC. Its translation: CASSVSGVSQETQYF.

CDR3 amino acids: CASSKTALTSTDTQYF. DNA for the CDR3: TGTGCCAGCAGTAAGACAGCTCTTACTAGCACAGATACGCAGTATTTT. The chain carries TRBV28 and TRBJ2-3; D perhaps matches TRBD1 (5 bases). There are 16 residues in the CDR3. CDR1 MDHEN and CDR2 SYDVKM come from the germline V gene. Between the trimmed V and J ends, which lost 5 bases and 0 bases, there was a span of 15 bases. The whole variable domain, remainder taken from reference TRBV28 and TRBJ2-3, is DVKVTQSSRYLVKRTGEKVFLECVQDMDHENMFWYRQDPGLGLRLIYFSYDVKMKEKGDIPEGYSVSREKKERFSLILESASTNQTSMYLCASSKTALTSTDTQYFGPGTRLTVL.

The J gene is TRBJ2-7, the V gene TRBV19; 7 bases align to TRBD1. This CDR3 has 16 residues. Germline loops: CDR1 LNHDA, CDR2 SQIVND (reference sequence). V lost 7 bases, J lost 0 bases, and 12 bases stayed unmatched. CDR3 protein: CASTPRSGTVSYEQYF. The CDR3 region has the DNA TGTGCCAGTACCCCTCGGTCGGGGACAGTCTCCTACGAGCAGTACTTC.

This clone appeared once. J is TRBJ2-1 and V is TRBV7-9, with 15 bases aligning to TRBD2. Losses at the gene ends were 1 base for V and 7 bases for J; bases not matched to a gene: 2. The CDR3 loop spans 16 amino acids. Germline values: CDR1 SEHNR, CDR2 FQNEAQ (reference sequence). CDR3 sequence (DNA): TGTGCCAGCAGCTTAGTCGGGACTAGCGGGAGGAATGAGCAGTTCTTC. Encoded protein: CASSLVGTSGRNEQFF.

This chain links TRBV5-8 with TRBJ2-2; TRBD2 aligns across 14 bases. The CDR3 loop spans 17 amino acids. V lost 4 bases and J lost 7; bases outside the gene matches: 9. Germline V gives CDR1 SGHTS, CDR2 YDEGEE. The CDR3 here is CASSRPGLAGVGGELFF. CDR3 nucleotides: TGTGCCAGCAGCCGTCCGGGACTAGCGGGAGTTGGCGGGGAGCTGTTTTTT.

The chain's CDR3 is CASSRRTANSPLHF. In DNA, the CDR3 is TGTGCCAGCAGCCGGAGGACAGCCAATTCACCCCTCCACTTT. The rearrangement uses TRBV5-6 and TRBJ1-6, with D possibly matching TRBD1 (6 bases). CDR1 and CDR2 from the germline V gene are SGHDT and YYEEEE. The CDR3 contains 14 residues. Between the trimmed V and J ends, which lost 4 bases and 7 bases, there was a span of 12 bases.

This CDR3 reads CASSRGTTSTDTQYF. CDR3 sequence (DNA): TGCGCCAGCAGCCGAGGGACAACCAGCACAGATACGCAGTATTTT. This rearrangement joins TRBV5-1 to TRBJ2-3; D possibly corresponds to TRBD1 (6 bases). CDR1 SGHRS and CDR2 YFSETQ come from the germline V gene. This CDR3 is built from 15 residues. V lost 4 bases and J 0 bases, leaving 12 bases between the germline ends.

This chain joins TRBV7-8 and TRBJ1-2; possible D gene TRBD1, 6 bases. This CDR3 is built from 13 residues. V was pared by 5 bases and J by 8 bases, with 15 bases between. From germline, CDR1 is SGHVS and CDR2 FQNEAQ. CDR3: CASSPRQVEGYTF. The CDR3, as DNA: TGTGCCAGCAGCCCCCGACAGGTCGAAGGCTACACCTTC.

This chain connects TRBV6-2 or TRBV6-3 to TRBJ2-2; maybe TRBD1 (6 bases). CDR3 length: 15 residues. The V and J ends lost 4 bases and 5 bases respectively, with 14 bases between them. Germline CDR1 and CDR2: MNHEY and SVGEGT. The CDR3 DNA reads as TGTGCCAGCAGTTTCTACAGGGAAAGTACCGGGGAGCTGTTTTTT. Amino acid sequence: CASSFYRESTGELFF.

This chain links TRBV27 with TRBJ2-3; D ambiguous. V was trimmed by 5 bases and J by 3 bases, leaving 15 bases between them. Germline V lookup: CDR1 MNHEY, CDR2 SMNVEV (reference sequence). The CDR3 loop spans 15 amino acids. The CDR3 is CASSATDKATDTQYF. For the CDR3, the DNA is TGTGCCAGCAGTGCTACTGACAAGGCTACAGATACGCAGTATTTT.

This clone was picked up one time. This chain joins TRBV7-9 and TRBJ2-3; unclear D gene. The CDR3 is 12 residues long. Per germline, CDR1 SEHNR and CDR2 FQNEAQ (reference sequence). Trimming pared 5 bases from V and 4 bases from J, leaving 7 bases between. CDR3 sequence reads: CASSGPSDTQYF. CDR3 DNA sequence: TGTGCCAGCAGCGGGCCGTCAGATACGCAGTATTTT. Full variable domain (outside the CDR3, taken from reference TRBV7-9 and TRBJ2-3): DTGVSQNPRHKITKRGQNVTFRCDPISEHNRLYWYRQTLGQGPEFLTYFQNEAQLEKSRLLSDRFSAERPKGSFSTLEIQRTEQGDSAMYLCASSGPSDTQYFGPGTRLTVL.

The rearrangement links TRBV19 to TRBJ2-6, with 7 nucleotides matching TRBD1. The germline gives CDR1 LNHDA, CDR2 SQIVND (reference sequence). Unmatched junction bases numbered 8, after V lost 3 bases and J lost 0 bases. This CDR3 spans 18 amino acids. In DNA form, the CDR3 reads TGTGCCAGTAGTATCCGGGGACAGAAAATCTCTGGGGCCAACGTCCTGACTTTC. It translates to CASSIRGQKISGANVLTF.

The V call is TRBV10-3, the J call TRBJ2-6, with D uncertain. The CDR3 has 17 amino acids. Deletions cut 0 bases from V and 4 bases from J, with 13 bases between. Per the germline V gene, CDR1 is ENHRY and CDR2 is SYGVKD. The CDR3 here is CAISESIEAAGANVLTF. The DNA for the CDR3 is TGTGCCATCAGTGAGTCGATAGAGGCGGCGGGGGCCAACGTCCTGACTTTC.

In DNA, the CDR3 is TGTGCCACAAGGCCAAGAGCGGAACTCACAGATACGCAGTATTTT. Translating it yields CATRPRAELTDTQYF. The rearrangement joins TRBV6-4 to TRBJ2-3; perhaps TRBD2 as D (5 bases). This CDR3 contains 15 residues. Germline assignment: CDR1 MRHNA and CDR2 SNTAGT. Trimming shortened V by 10 bases and J by 2 bases, and 19 bases separated the two germline ends.

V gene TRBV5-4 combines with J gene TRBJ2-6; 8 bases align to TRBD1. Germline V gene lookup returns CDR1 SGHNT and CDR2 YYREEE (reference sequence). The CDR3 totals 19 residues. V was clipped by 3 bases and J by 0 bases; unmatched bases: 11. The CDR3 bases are TGTGCCAGCAGCTCGCCGACAGGGGCCTTAGGCTCTGGGGCCAACGTCCTGACTTTC. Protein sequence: CASSSPTGALGSGANVLTF. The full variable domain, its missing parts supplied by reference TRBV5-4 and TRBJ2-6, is ETGVTQSPTHLIKTRGQQVTLRCSSQSGHNTVSWYQQALGQGPQFIFQYYREEENGRGNFPPRFSGLQFPNYSSELNVNALELDDSALYLCASSSPTGALGSGANVLTFGAGSRLTVL.

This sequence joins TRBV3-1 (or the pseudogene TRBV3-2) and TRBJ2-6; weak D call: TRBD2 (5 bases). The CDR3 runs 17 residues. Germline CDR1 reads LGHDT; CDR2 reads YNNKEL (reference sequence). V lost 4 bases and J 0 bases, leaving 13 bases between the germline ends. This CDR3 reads CASSLRGHTSGANVLTF. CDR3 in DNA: TGTGCCAGCAGCCTCCGAGGGCATACCTCTGGGGCCAACGTCCTGACTTTC.

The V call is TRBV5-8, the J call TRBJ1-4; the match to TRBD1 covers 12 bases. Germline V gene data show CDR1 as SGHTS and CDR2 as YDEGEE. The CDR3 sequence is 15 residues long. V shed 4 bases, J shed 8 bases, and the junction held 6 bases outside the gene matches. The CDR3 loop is CASSPGTGGGEKLFF. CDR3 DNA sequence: TGTGCCAGCAGCCCGGGGACAGGGGGCGGCGAAAAACTGTTTTTT.

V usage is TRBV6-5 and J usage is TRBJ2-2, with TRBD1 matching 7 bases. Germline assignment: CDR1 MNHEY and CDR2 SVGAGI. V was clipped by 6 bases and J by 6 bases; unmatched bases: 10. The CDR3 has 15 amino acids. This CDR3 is CASRETGFSAGELFF. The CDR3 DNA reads TGTGCCAGCAGGGAGACAGGGTTTAGCGCCGGGGAGCTGTTTTTT.

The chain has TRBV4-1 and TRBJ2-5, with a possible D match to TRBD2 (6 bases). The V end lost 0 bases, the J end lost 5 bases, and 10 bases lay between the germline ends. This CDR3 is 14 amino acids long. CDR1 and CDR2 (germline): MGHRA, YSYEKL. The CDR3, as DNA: TGCGCCAGCAGCCAAGATCCCGGGAGCGAGACCCAGTACTTC. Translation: CASSQDPGSETQYF.